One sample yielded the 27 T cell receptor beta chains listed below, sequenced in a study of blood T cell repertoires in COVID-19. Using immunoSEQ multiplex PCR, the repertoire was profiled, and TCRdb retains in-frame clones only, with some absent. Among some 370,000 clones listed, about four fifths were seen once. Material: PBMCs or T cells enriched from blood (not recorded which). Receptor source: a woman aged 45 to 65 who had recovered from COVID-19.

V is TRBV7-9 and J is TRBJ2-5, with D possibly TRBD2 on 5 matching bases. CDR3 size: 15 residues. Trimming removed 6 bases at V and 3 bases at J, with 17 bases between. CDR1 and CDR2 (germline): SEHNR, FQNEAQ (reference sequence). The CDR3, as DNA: TGTGCCAGCAGACAATCCGGGGTGCCGGAAGAGACCCAGTACTTC. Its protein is CASRQSGVPEETQYF.

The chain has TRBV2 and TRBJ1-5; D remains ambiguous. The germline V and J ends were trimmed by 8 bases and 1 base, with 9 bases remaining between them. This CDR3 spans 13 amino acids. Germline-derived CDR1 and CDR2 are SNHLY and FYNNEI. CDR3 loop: CASALESNQPQHF. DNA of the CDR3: TGTGCCAGCGCCCTCGAGAGCAATCAGCCCCAGCATTTT.

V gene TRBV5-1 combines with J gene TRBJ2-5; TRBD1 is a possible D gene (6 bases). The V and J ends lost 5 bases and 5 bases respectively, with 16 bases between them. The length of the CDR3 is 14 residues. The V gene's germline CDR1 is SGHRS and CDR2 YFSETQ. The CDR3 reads CASRQGNVRETQYF. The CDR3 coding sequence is TGCGCCAGCAGACAGGGTAACGTTCGGGAGACCCAGTACTTC.

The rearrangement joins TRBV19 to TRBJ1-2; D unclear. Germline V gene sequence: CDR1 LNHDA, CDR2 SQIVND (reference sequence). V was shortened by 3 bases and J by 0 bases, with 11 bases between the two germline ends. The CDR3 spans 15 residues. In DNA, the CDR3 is TGTGCCAGTAGTATCGGGGATCAGACTAACTATGGCTACACCTTC. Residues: CASSIGDQTNYGYTF.

CDR3 amino acids: CASSRPPGSYGYTF. The DNA for the CDR3 is TGTGCCAGCAGCAGACCGCCGGGATCCTATGGCTACACCTTC. V and J are TRBV11-2 and TRBJ1-2, with D uncertain. CDR3 length: 14 residues. V was clipped by 5 bases and J by 4 bases, with 14 bases between them. Germline CDR1 SGHAT, CDR2 FQNNGV.

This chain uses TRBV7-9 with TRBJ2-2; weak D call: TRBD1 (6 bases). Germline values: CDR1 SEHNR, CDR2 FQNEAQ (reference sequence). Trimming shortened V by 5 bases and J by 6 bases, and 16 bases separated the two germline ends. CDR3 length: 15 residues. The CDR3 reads CASSPATGFSGELFF. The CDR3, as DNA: TGTGCCAGCAGCCCGGCCACAGGGTTCTCCGGGGAGCTGTTTTTT.

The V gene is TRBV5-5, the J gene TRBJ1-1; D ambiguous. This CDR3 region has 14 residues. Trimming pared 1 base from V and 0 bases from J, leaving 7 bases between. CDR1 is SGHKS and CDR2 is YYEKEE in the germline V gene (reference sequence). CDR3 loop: CASSLMFMNTEAFF. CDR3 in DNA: TGTGCCAGCAGCTTGATGTTCATGAACACTGAAGCTTTCTTT.

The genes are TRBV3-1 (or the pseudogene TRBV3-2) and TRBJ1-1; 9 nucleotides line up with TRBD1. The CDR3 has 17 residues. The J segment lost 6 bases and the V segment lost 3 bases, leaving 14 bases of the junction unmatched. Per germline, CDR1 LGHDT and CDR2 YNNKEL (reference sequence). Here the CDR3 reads CASSQDRGISRVPEAFF. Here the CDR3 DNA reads TGTGCCAGCAGCCAGGACAGGGGCATAAGTCGCGTCCCTGAAGCTTTCTTT.

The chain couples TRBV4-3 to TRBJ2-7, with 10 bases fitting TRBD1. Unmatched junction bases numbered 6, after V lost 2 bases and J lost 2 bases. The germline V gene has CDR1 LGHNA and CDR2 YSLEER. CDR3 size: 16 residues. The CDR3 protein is CASSQTPGQGTYEQYF. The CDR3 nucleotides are TGCGCCAGCAGCCAAACTCCGGGACAGGGGACCTACGAGCAGTACTTC.

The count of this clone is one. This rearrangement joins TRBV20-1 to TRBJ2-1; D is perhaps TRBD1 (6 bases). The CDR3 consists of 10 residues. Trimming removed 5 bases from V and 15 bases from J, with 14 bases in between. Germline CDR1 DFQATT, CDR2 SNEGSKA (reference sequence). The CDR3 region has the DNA TGCAGTGCTGGGGACACCGACGCGTTCTTC. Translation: CSAGDTDAFF.

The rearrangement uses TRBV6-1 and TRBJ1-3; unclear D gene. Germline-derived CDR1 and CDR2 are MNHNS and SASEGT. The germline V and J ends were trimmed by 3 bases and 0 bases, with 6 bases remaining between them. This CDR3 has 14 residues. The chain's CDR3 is CASSELHSGNTIYF. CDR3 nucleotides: TGTGCCAGCAGTGAGTTACACTCTGGAAACACCATATATTTT.

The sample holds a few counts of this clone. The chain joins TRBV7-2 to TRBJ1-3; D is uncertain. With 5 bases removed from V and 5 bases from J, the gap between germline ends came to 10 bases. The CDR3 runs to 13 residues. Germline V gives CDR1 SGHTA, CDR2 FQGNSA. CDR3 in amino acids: CASSPLARNTIYF. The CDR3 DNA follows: TGTGCCAGCAGCCCCCTCGCGCGAAACACCATATATTTT.

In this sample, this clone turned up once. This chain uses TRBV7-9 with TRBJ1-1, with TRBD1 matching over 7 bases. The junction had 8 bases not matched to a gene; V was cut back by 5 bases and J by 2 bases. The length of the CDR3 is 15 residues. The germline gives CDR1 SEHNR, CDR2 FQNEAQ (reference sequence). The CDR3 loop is CASSQGQTINTEAFF. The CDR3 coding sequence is TGTGCCAGCAGCCAGGGACAGACTATTAACACTGAAGCTTTCTTT.

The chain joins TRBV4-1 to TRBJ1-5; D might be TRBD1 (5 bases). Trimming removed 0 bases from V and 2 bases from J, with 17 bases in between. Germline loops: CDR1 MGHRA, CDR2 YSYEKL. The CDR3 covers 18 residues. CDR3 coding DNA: TGCGCCAGCAGCCAAGATGTCGCCGGGGGGAGTCGCAATCAGCCCCAGCATTTT. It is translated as CASSQDVAGGSRNQPQHF.

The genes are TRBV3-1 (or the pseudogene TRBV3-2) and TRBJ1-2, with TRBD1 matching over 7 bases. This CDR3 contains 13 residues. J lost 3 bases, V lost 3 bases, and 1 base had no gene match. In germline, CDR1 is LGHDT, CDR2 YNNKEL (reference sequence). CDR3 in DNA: TGTGCCAGCAGCCACGGGACAGACTATGGCTACACCTTC. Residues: CASSHGTDYGYTF.

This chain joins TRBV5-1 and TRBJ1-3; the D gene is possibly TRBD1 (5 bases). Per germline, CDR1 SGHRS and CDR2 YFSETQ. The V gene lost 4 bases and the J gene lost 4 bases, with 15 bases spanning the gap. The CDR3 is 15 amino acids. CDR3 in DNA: TGCGCCAGCAGCCGGGACTCTGCTTCGGGAAACACCATATATTTT. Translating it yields CASSRDSASGNTIYF. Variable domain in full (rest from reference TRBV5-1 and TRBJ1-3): KAGVTQTPRYLIKTRGQQVTLSCSPISGHRSVSWYQQTPGQGLQFLFEYFSETQRNKGNFPGRFSGRQFSNSRSEMNVSTLELGDSALYLCASSRDSASGNTIYFGEGSWLTVV.

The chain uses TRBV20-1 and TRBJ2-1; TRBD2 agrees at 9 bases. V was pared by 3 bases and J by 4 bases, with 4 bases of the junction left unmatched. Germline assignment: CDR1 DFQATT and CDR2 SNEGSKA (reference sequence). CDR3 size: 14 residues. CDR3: CSASWGLAYNEQFF. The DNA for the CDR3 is TGCAGTGCTAGTTGGGGACTAGCTTACAATGAGCAGTTCTTC.

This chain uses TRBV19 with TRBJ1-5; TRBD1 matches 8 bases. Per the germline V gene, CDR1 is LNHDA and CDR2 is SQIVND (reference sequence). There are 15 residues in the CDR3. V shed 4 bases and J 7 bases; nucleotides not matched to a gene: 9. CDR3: CASSTSADRGQPQHF. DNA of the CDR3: TGTGCCAGTAGTACCTCGGCCGACAGGGGCCAGCCCCAGCATTTT.

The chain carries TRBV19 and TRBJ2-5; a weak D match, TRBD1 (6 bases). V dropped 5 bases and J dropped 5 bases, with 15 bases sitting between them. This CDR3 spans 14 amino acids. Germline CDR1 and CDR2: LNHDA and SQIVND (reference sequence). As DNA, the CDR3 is TGTGCCAGTAGTGGGCAGGGGCCCCCCGAGACCCAGTACTTC. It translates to CASSGQGPPETQYF.

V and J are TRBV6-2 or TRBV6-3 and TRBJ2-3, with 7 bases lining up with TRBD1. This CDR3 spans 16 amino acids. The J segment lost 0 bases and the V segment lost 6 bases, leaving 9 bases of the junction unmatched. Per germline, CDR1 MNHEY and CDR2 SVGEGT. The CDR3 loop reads CASSSLPGQSTDTQYF. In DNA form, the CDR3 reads TGTGCCAGCAGCTCCCTACCGGGACAGAGCACAGATACGCAGTATTTT.

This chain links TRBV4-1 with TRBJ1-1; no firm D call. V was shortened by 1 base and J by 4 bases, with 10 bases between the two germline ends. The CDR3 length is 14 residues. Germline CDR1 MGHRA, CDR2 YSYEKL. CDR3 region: CASSQGYGSTEAFF. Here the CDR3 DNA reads TGCGCCAGCAGCCAAGGGTACGGGAGCACTGAAGCTTTCTTT.

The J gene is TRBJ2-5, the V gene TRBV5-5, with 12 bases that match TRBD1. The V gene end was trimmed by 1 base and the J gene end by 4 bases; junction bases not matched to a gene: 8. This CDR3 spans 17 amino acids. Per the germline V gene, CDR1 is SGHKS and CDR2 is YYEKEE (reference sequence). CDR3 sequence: CASSLSSGTGGSETQYF. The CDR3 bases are TGTGCCAGCAGCTTGAGTTCTGGGACAGGGGGCTCAGAGACCCAGTACTTC. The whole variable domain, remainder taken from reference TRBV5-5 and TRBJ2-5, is DAGVTQSPTHLIKTRGQQVTLRCSPISGHKSVSWYQQVLGQGPQFIFQYYEKEERGRGNFPDRFSARQFPNYSSELNVNALLLGDSALYLCASSLSSGTGGSETQYFGPGTRLLVL.

The CDR3 loop reads CATSDQGTGNSEQFF. The DNA of the CDR3 is TGTGCCACCAGTGACCAAGGGACAGGGAACTCTGAGCAGTTCTTC. The V gene is TRBV24-1, the J gene TRBJ2-1; 9 bases agree with TRBD1. Per germline, CDR1 KGHDR and CDR2 SFDVKD. The CDR3 runs to 15 residues. J lost 9 bases, V lost 4 bases, and 9 bases had no gene match.

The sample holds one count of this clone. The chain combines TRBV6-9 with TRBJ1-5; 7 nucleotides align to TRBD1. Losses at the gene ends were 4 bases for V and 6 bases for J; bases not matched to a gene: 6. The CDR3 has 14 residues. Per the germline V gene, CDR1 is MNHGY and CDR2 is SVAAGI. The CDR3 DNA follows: TGTGCCAGCAGTTGGGAACAGGGGATTCAGCCCCAGCATTTT. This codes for CASSWEQGIQPQHF.

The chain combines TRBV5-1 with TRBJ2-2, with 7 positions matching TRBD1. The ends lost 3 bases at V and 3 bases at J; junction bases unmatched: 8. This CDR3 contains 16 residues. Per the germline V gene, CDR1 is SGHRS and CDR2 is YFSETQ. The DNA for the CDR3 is TGCGCCAGCAGCTCTGGGACAGCCTGGGACACCGGGGAGCTGTTTTTT. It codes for CASSSGTAWDTGELFF.

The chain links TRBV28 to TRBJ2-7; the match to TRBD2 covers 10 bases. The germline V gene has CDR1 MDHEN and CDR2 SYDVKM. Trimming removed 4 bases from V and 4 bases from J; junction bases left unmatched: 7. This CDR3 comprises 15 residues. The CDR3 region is CASSSLTSGAYEQYF. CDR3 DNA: TGTGCCAGCAGTTCTCTTACTAGCGGGGCTTACGAGCAGTACTTC.

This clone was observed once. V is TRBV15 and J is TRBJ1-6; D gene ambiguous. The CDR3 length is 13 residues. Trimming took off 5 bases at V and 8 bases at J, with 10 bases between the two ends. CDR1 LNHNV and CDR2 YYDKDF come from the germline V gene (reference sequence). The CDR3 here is CATSLTKDSPLHF. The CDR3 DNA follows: TGTGCCACCAGCCTAACTAAGGATTCACCCCTCCACTTT.